Below, 17 T cell receptor beta chains from the same sample are listed, as sequenced in a study of memory CD4+ T cells and cytomegalovirus serostatus. The assay was immunoSEQ multiplex PCR, and TCRdb's table has in-frame clones only and misses some. The table has about 46,000 clones, roughly 73% seen once. The sort gate was single viable CD3+CD4+CD8-CD45RO+ cells for memory CD4+ T cells. The sequenced material came from memory CD4+ T cells from blood. All receptors derive from an adult in good health and CMV-seronegative.

The chain uses TRBV19 and TRBJ2-7, with TRBD2 as a possible D gene (5 bases). Germline CDR1 reads LNHDA; CDR2 reads SQIVND (reference sequence). Between the trimmed V and J ends, which lost 7 bases and 0 bases, there was a span of 13 bases. This CDR3 spans 14 amino acids. The CDR3 coding sequence is TGTGCCAGTAAGGTAGCGACCAGCTCCTACGAGCAGTACTTC. Residues: CASKVATSSYEQYF.

V is TRBV7-8 and J is TRBJ1-6, with D possibly matching TRBD1 (5 bases). V lost 0 bases and J lost 0, with 12 bases in between. Germline V gene sequence: CDR1 SGHVS, CDR2 FQNEAQ. CDR3 size: 18 residues. CDR3: CASSLARPGSSYNSPLHF. As DNA, the CDR3 is TGTGCCAGCAGCTTAGCGCGTCCAGGGAGCTCCTATAATTCACCCCTCCACTTT.

The V gene is TRBV4-2, the J gene TRBJ1-2, with 7 bases that match TRBD1. J gave up 0 bases and V 4 bases, and 11 bases lay outside the gene matches. In germline, CDR1 is LGHNA, CDR2 YNFKEQ. The CDR3 spans 17 residues. The CDR3 reads CASSRQGDLTTNYGYTF. CDR3 nucleotide sequence: TGTGCCAGCAGCCGACAGGGAGACTTAACCACTAACTATGGCTACACCTTC.

This clone was detected once. Other DNA sequences in the same sample also yield this CDR3. The chain carries TRBV5-1 and TRBJ1-3, with D possibly TRBD1 on 5 matching bases. Trimming pared 3 bases from V and 1 base from J, leaving 8 bases between. CDR3 length equals 14 residues. The germline CDR1 and CDR2 sequences are SGHRS and YFSETQ. In DNA form, the CDR3 reads TGCGCCAGCAGCTCCGGGGGGTCTGGAAACACCATATATTTT. Translation: CASSSGGSGNTIYF. The complete variable domain, with remaining parts taken from reference TRBV5-1 and TRBJ1-3, reads KAGVTQTPRYLIKTRGQQVTLSCSPISGHRSVSWYQQTPGQGLQFLFEYFSETQRNKGNFPGRFSGRQFSNSRSEMNVSTLELGDSALYLCASSSGGSGNTIYFGEGSWLTVV.

This chain links TRBV4-2 with TRBJ1-2, with D perhaps TRBD1 (6 bases). The CDR3 spans 16 residues. V was clipped by 0 bases and J by 1 base, with 12 bases between them. Germline CDR1 is LGHNA and CDR2 is YNFKEQ. This CDR3 is CASSQDLAGVNYGYTF. The DNA of the CDR3 is TGTGCCAGCAGCCAAGATCTGGCAGGGGTTAACTATGGCTACACCTTC.

The chain has TRBV6-4 and TRBJ2-4, with TRBD1 matching 9 bases. V lost 5 bases to trimming and J lost 7 bases; unmatched junction nucleotides: 3. The CDR3 totals 13 residues. Per the germline V gene, CDR1 is MRHNA and CDR2 is SNTAGT. The CDR3 is CASSSDRGNIQYF. Written as DNA, the CDR3 is TGTGCCAGCAGTTCGGACAGGGGCAACATTCAGTACTTC.

This sequence joins TRBV4-3 and TRBJ2-7, with D possibly being TRBD1 or TRBD2 (6 bases each). The V gene lost 11 bases and the J gene lost 0 bases, with 14 bases spanning the gap. The CDR3 extends over 13 amino acids. Germline V gene lookup returns CDR1 LGHNA and CDR2 YSLEER. The CDR3 bases are TGCGCCTTTCGAGGGGGGAGCTCCTACGAGCAGTACTTC. Encoded protein: CAFRGGSSYEQYF.

The gene calls are TRBV25-1 and TRBJ2-1; the match to TRBD1 covers 9 bases. Trimming at V came to 5 bases and at J to 7 bases, leaving 6 bases not matched to a gene. This CDR3 spans 14 amino acids. Germline loops: CDR1 MGHDK, CDR2 SYGVNS. The CDR3 DNA follows: TGTGCCAGCAGTCCAGGGGACAGGGTGAATGAGCAGTTCTTC. Its protein product is CASSPGDRVNEQFF.

The chain uses TRBV29-1 and TRBJ1-3, with TRBD1 identical over 10 bases. Germline V lookup: CDR1 SQVTM, CDR2 ANQGSEA. Trimming took 7 bases from V and 3 from J; bases not matched to a gene: 9. The CDR3 has 15 amino acids. The CDR3 DNA follows: TGCAGCGCTATCCGACAGGGGGCTCGTGGAAACACCATATATTTT. Protein sequence: CSAIRQGARGNTIYF.

V is TRBV7-2 and J is TRBJ2-4; no firm D call. Germline assignment: CDR1 SGHTA and CDR2 FQGNSA. Trimming cost V 4 bases and J 1 base, with 11 bases left between them. This CDR3 spans 15 amino acids. The CDR3 is CASSYAVDAKNIQYF. In DNA, the CDR3 is TGTGCCAGCAGCTATGCTGTAGATGCCAAAAACATTCAGTACTTC. Full variable domain (rest looked up from reference TRBV7-2 and TRBJ2-4): GAGVSQSPSNKVTEKGKDVELRCDPISGHTALYWYRQSLGQGLEFLIYFQGNSAPDKSGLPSDRFSAERTGGSVSTLTIQRTQQEDSAVYLCASSYAVDAKNIQYFGAGTRLSVL.

V gene TRBV18 combines with J gene TRBJ2-7; D perhaps matches TRBD1 (6 bases). The CDR3 is 15 amino acids. V was clipped by 3 bases and J by 3 bases, with 15 bases between them. Germline V gene sequence: CDR1 KGHSH, CDR2 LQKENI. CDR3 DNA: TGTGCCAGCTCACCGCTAGATACAGGGTACTACGAGCAGTACTTC. It encodes CASSPLDTGYYEQYF.

The chain carries TRBV7-9 and TRBJ1-4; D may be TRBD1 (6 bases). CDR1 is SEHNR and CDR2 is FQNEAQ in the germline V gene (reference sequence). The CDR3 is 15 residues long. Trimming shortened V by 4 bases and J by 3 bases, and 12 bases separated the two germline ends. The CDR3 coding sequence is TGTGCCAGCAGCTCCCCTGGGGGCTCTAATGAAAAACTGTTTTTT. Protein product: CASSSPGGSNEKLFF.

In this sample, this clone turned up a few times. V gene TRBV7-9 combines with J gene TRBJ2-3; 8 bases line up with TRBD1. CDR3 length equals 15 residues. After removal of 5 bases from V and 3 bases from J, the junction contained 7 bases not matched to a gene. Germline values: CDR1 SEHNR, CDR2 FQNEAQ (reference sequence). The CDR3 region is CASSRGQGLTDTQYF. The CDR3 DNA reads as TGTGCCAGCAGCCGCGGACAGGGTCTAACAGATACGCAGTATTTT.

The rearrangement uses TRBV5-4 and TRBJ2-5, with D uncertain. Germline CDR1 and CDR2: SGHNT and YYREEE (reference sequence). V was shortened by 0 bases and J by 4 bases, with 7 bases between the two germline ends. The length of the CDR3 is 13 residues. The CDR3 sequence: CASSLEGRETQYF. The CDR3 DNA reads as TGTGCCAGCAGCTTGGAAGGCAGAGAGACCCAGTACTTC.

In its sample, this clone ranks as medium-sized. The chain combines TRBV5-1 with TRBJ1-1; TRBD1 aligns across 7 bases. The CDR3 totals 15 residues. CDR1 and CDR2 (germline): SGHRS, YFSETQ. J lost 3 bases, V lost 3 bases, and 8 bases had no gene match. CDR3: CASSYGGRGDTEAFF. The CDR3 DNA sequence: TGCGCCAGCAGCTATGGCGGCAGGGGGGACACTGAAGCTTTCTTT. The full variable domain, rest sourced from reference TRBV5-1 and TRBJ1-1, is KAGVTQTPRYLIKTRGQQVTLSCSPISGHRSVSWYQQTPGQGLQFLFEYFSETQRNKGNFPGRFSGRQFSNSRSEMNVSTLELGDSALYLCASSYGGRGDTEAFFGQGTRLTVV.

The chain carries TRBV2 and TRBJ1-1; D remains unclear. V was shortened by 2 bases and J by 1 base, with 5 bases between the two germline ends. CDR3 length: 13 amino acids. The germline V gene encodes CDR1 SNHLY and CDR2 FYNNEI. The CDR3 region is CASSEKENTEAFF. CDR3 DNA: TGTGCCAGCAGTGAAAAGGAGAACACTGAAGCTTTCTTT.

This clone was seen just once. The genes are TRBV4-2 and TRBJ1-5; D possibly corresponds to TRBD1 (6 bases). The CDR3 runs to 14 residues. From germline, CDR1 is LGHNA and CDR2 YNFKEQ. Trimming left V 4 bases short and J 1 base short, with 8 bases between. The CDR3 spells CASSPGVSNQPQHF. DNA for the CDR3: TGTGCCAGCAGCCCAGGGGTGAGCAATCAGCCCCAGCATTTT.